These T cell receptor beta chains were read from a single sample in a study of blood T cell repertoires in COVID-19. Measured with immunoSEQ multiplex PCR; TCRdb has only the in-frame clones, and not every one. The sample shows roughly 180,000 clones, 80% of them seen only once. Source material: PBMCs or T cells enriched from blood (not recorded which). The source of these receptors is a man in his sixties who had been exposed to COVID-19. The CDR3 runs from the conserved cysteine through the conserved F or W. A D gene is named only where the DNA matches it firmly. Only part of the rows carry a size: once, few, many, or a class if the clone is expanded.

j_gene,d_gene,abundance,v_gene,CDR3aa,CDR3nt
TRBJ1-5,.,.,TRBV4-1,CASSPTGTGNQPQHF,TGCGCCAGCAGCCCTACAGGGACGGGCAATCAGCCCCAGCATTTT
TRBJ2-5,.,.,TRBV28,CAGSAGGTQETQYF,TGTGCCGGATCGGCGGGCGGGACCCAAGAGACCCAGTACTTC
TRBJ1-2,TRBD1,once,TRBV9,CASSPGQGARGYTF,TGTGCCAGCAGCCCGGGACAGGGGGCGCGCGGCTACACCTTC
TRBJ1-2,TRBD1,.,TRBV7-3,CASSLKQGYGYTF,TGTGCCAGCAGCTTAAAACAGGGGTATGGCTACACCTTC
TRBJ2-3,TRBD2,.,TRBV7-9,CASTPHGTSGTDTQYF,TGTGCCAGCACCCCCCACGGGACTAGCGGGACAGATACGCAGTATTTT
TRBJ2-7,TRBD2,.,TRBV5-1,CASSLGPSGTSYEQYF,TGCGCCAGCAGCTTGGGTCCTAGCGGGACATCCTACGAGCAGTACTTC
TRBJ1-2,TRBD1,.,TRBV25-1,CASSDQGAGANYGYTF,TGTGCCAGCAGTGACCAGGGGGCCGGGGCTAACTATGGCTACACCTTC
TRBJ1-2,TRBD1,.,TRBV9,CASSPGDRENYGYTF,TGTGCCAGCAGCCCCGGGGACAGGGAGAACTATGGCTACACCTTC
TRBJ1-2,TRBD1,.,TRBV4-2,CASSQDWGQGAEGYGYTF,TGTGCCAGCAGCCAAGATTGGGGACAGGGGGCGGAGGGCTATGGCTACACCTTC
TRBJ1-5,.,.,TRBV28,CASSLRGPNQPQHF,TGTGCCAGCAGTTTAAGGGGCCCTAATCAGCCCCAGCATTTT
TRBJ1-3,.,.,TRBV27,CASSPAGRIGNTIYF,TGTGCCAGCAGTCCCGCCGGGAGGATTGGAAACACCATATATTTT
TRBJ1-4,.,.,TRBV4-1,CASSPSGATNEKLFF,TGCGCCAGCAGCCCCAGCGGTGCAACTAATGAAAAACTGTTTTTT
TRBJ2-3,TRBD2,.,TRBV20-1,CSASLLAGEADTQYF,TGCAGTGCTAGTCTCCTAGCGGGAGAGGCGGATACGCAGTATTTT